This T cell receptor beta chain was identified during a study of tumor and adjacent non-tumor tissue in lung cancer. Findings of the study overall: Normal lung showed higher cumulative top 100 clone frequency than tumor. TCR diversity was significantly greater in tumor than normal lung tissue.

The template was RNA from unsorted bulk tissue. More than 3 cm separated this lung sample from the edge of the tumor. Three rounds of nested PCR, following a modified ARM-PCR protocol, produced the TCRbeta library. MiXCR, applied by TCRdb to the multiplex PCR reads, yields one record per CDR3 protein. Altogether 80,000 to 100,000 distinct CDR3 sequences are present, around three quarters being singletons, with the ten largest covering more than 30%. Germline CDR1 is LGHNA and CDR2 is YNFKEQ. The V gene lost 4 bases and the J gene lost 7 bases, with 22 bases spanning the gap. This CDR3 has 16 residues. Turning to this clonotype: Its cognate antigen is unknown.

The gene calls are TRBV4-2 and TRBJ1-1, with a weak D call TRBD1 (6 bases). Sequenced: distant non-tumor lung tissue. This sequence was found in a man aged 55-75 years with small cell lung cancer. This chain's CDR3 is CASSPMWSGDGIEAFF. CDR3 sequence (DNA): TGTGCCAGCAGCCCTATGTGGTCAGGGGATGGCATTGAAGCTTTCTTT.